The text below deals with one T cell receptor beta chain. Antigen unknown. It was uncontrolled infection, other autoimmune disease, pregnancy or lactation that excluded patients. The authors took PBMCs from roughly 10 ml fresh peripheral blood. The source of the sample is a study of T cells in Graves' hyperthyroidism and ophthalmopathy. Findings of the study overall: A 13 V-J signature model discriminated ophthalmopathy versus stable hyperthyroidism. The majority of expanded thyroid clonotypes above 0.001 also appeared in blood.

This CDR3 has 14 residues. V lost 6 bases to trimming and J lost 2 bases, with 11 bases between them. Per the germline V gene, CDR1 is SGHTS and CDR2 is YDEGEE. Amplification of TCR beta CDR3 regions used RNA as the template. The HTBI set primed first-round TCR CDR3 RT-PCR. TCRdb redid the calling of the multiplex PCR reads with MiXCR, one entry per CDR3 protein. The sample shows 600,000 or so distinct CDR3 sequences, roughly 15% of them seen only once. The V call is TRBV5-8, the J call TRBJ1-4; D gene ambiguous. Sequenced: blood. This receptor was obtained from a woman in her thirties with Graves' hyperthyroidism. The CDR3 loop reads CASTPWTTNEKLFF. The DNA of the CDR3 is TGTGCCAGCACCCCCTGGACGACTAATGAAAAACTGTTTTTT.